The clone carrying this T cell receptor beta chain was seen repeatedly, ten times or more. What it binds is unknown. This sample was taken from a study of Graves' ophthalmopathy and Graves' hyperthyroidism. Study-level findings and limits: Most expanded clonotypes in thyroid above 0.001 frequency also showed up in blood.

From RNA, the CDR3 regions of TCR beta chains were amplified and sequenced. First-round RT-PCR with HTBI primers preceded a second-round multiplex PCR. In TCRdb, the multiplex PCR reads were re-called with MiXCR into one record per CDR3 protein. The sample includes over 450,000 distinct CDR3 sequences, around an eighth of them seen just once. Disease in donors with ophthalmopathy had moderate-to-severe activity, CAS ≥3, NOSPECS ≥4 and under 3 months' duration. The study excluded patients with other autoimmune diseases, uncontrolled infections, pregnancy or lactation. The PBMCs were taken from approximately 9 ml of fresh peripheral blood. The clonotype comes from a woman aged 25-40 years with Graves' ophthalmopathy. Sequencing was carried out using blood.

The CDR3 region has the DNA TGTGCCAGCAGTGATTGGGGGCACACTGAAGCTTTCTTT. Translated: CASSDWGHTEAFF. V gene TRBV6-1 combines with J gene TRBJ1-1; D perhaps matches TRBD1 (6 bases). Germline-derived CDR1 and CDR2 are MNHNS and SASEGT. Trimming stripped 3 bases from V and 3 bases from J, with 8 bases between. The CDR3 is 13 residues long.